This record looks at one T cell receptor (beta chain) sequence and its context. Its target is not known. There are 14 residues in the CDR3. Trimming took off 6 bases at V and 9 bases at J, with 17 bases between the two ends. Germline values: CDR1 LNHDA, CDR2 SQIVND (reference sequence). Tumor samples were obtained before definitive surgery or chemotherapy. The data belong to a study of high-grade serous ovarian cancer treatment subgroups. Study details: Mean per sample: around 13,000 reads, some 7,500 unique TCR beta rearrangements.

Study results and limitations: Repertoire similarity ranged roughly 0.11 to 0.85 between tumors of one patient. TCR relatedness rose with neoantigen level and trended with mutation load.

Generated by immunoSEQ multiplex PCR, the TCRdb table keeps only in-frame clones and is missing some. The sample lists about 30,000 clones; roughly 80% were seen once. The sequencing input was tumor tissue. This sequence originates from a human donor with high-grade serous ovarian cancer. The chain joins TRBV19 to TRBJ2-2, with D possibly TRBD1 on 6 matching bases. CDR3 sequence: CASRPGARRRELFF. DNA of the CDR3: TGTGCCAGTAGGCCAGGGGCCCGGCGCCGGGAGCTGTTTTTT.